The rows below give T cell receptor beta chains drawn from one sample of a study of T cell responses to AZD1222 COVID-19 vaccine. Clones were sequenced by immunoSEQ multiplex PCR, and TCRdb holds only the in-frame ones, with some missing. The table lists 150,000 to 200,000 clones, more than 80% of them singletons. The specimen comprised peripheral blood, sampled on day 0 of AZD1222 vaccination. Source of these receptors: an adult in good health. The CDR3 runs from the conserved cysteine through the conserved F or W. The D gene is left open where the match is weak. Part of the rows lack a size; the others show once, few, many or a class for expanded clones.

v_call: TRBV5-1; d_call: .; clone_size: .; j_call: TRBJ2-3; cdr3_aa: CASSLLPTPSWDTQYF; cdr3_nt: TGCGCCAGCAGCTTGTTACCTACCCCGAGCTGGGATACGCAGTATTTT
v_call: TRBV7-9; d_call: .; clone_size: .; j_call: TRBJ1-4; cdr3_aa: CASSLGGSTNEKLFF; cdr3_nt: TGTGCCAGCAGTCTCGGGGGGTCAACTAATGAAAAACTGTTTTTT
v_call: TRBV28; d_call: .; clone_size: .; j_call: TRBJ1-2; cdr3_aa: CASSLFGPNGGGYTF; cdr3_nt: TGTGCCAGCAGTTTATTCGGGCCAAACGGAGGTGGCTACACCTTC
v_call: TRBV28; d_call: TRBD2; clone_size: .; j_call: TRBJ2-7; cdr3_aa: CASSPALAGARDEQYF; cdr3_nt: TGTGCCAGCAGTCCCGCCCTAGCGGGGGCCCGGGACGAGCAGTACTTC
v_call: TRBV9; d_call: TRBD2; clone_size: once; j_call: TRBJ2-3; cdr3_aa: CASSVTTSGRVADTQYF; cdr3_nt: TGTGCCAGCAGCGTAACGACTAGCGGGAGGGTGGCAGATACGCAGTATTTT
v_call: TRBV30; d_call: TRBD1; clone_size: .; j_call: TRBJ1-5; cdr3_aa: CAWTPGQGNQPQHF; cdr3_nt: TGTGCCTGGACCCCCGGACAGGGTAATCAGCCCCAGCATTTT
v_call: TRBV28; d_call: .; clone_size: .; j_call: TRBJ1-6; cdr3_aa: CASSFAGSPLHF; cdr3_nt: TGTGCCAGCAGTTTCGCGGGTTCACCCCTCCACTTT
v_call: TRBV9; d_call: .; clone_size: .; j_call: TRBJ1-6; cdr3_aa: CASSLDRHDNSPLHF; cdr3_nt: TGTGCCAGCAGCCTCGACAGGCACGATAATTCACCCCTCCACTTT
v_call: TRBV28; d_call: TRBD1; clone_size: .; j_call: TRBJ2-7; cdr3_aa: CASRGTGREQYF; cdr3_nt: TGTGCCAGCAGGGGGACAGGGCGCGAGCAGTACTTC
v_call: TRBV27; d_call: .; clone_size: few; j_call: TRBJ1-6; cdr3_aa: CASSPIGDAYNSPLHF; cdr3_nt: TGTGCCAGCAGCCCCATTGGGGACGCCTATAATTCACCCCTCCACTTT
v_call: TRBV15; d_call: TRBD1; clone_size: .; j_call: TRBJ1-2; cdr3_aa: CATSTRTGVGYTF; cdr3_nt: TGTGCCACCAGCACCAGAACAGGGGTAGGCTACACCTTC
v_call: TRBV5-1; d_call: .; clone_size: .; j_call: TRBJ2-2; cdr3_aa: CASSLRGAANTGELFF; cdr3_nt: TGCGCCAGCAGCTTAAGGGGGGCTGCGAACACCGGGGAGCTGTTTTTT
v_call: TRBV10-2; d_call: .; clone_size: .; j_call: TRBJ2-1; cdr3_aa: CASSEYARSSYNEQFF; cdr3_nt: TGCGCCAGCAGCGAATACGCGAGGAGCTCCTACAATGAGCAGTTCTTC
v_call: TRBV7-3; d_call: .; clone_size: .; j_call: TRBJ2-2; cdr3_aa: CASSLLNTGELFF; cdr3_nt: TGTGCCAGCAGCTTACTGAACACCGGGGAGCTGTTTTTT
v_call: TRBV5-8; d_call: TRBD1; clone_size: .; j_call: TRBJ1-2; cdr3_aa: CASSSRTGHYYGYTF; cdr3_nt: TGTGCCAGCAGCTCAAGGACAGGTCATTACTATGGCTACACCTTC
v_call: TRBV30; d_call: .; clone_size: .; j_call: TRBJ1-3; cdr3_aa: CALDAGRGSGNTIYF; cdr3_nt: TGTGCCCTGGATGCCGGCAGGGGCTCTGGAAACACCATATATTTT
v_call: TRBV6-5; d_call: .; clone_size: .; j_call: TRBJ2-2; cdr3_aa: CASRVNTGELFF; cdr3_nt: TGTGCCAGCAGGGTGAACACCGGGGAGCTGTTTTTT
v_call: TRBV25-1; d_call: .; clone_size: .; j_call: TRBJ2-5; cdr3_aa: CASSEFRGQETQYF; cdr3_nt: TGTGCCAGCAGTGAATTCCGTGGGCAAGAGACCCAGTACTTC
v_call: TRBV11-1; d_call: TRBD2; clone_size: few; j_call: TRBJ2-1; cdr3_aa: CASSQRAVLAGGEQFF; cdr3_nt: TGTGCCAGCAGCCAGAGGGCTGTCCTAGCGGGAGGTGAGCAGTTCTTC
v_call: TRBV18; d_call: .; clone_size: .; j_call: TRBJ2-5; cdr3_aa: CASSPRGGAVETQYF; cdr3_nt: TGTGCCAGCTCTCCCCGAGGGGGGGCCGTCGAGACCCAGTACTTC
v_call: TRBV6-5; d_call: TRBD1; clone_size: .; j_call: TRBJ2-1; cdr3_aa: CASSPDRSKYNEQFF; cdr3_nt: TGTGCCAGCAGCCCGGACAGGTCCAAGTATAATGAGCAGTTCTTC
v_call: TRBV4-1; d_call: TRBD2; clone_size: once; j_call: TRBJ2-2; cdr3_aa: CASSQGMLREGPTGELFF; cdr3_nt: TGCGCCAGCAGCCAAGGCATGTTGCGGGAGGGCCCAACCGGGGAGCTGTTTTTT
v_call: TRBV5-1; d_call: TRBD1; clone_size: .; j_call: TRBJ2-3; cdr3_aa: CASSSVNRGRGDTQYF; cdr3_nt: TGCGCCAGCAGCTCCGTAAACAGGGGGCGCGGGGATACGCAGTATTTT
v_call: TRBV7-9; d_call: .; clone_size: .; j_call: TRBJ2-5; cdr3_aa: CASSSGGREETQYF; cdr3_nt: TGTGCCAGCAGCTCCGGCGGCAGAGAAGAGACCCAGTACTTC
v_call: TRBV5-1; d_call: .; clone_size: .; j_call: TRBJ2-3; cdr3_aa: CASSPRESSGTDTQYF; cdr3_nt: TGCGCCAGCAGCCCCCGGGAGTCTAGCGGCACAGATACGCAGTATTTT
v_call: TRBV28; d_call: TRBD1; clone_size: once; j_call: TRBJ1-4; cdr3_aa: CASRPQGAPEKLFF; cdr3_nt: TGTGCCAGCAGGCCGCAGGGGGCGCCGGAAAAACTGTTTTTT
v_call: TRBV5-1; d_call: .; clone_size: once; j_call: TRBJ1-2; cdr3_aa: CASSPGRGSTNYGYTF; cdr3_nt: TGCGCCAGCAGCCCCGGAAGGGGCTCGACTAACTATGGCTACACCTTC
v_call: TRBV7-2; d_call: TRBD2; clone_size: .; j_call: TRBJ2-1; cdr3_aa: CASSGGGMGFF; cdr3_nt: TGTGCCAGCAGCGGCGGGGGAATGGGGTTCTTC
v_call: TRBV19; d_call: TRBD2; clone_size: few; j_call: TRBJ2-1; cdr3_aa: CASSQGLAGEQFF; cdr3_nt: TGTGCCAGTAGCCAGGGACTAGCTGGTGAGCAGTTCTTC
v_call: TRBV6-1; d_call: TRBD1; clone_size: .; j_call: TRBJ2-7; cdr3_aa: CASSEAIGTGNYEQYF; cdr3_nt: TGTGCCAGCAGTGAAGCGATCGGGACAGGGAACTACGAGCAGTACTTC
v_call: TRBV24-1; d_call: TRBD2; clone_size: .; j_call: TRBJ2-1; cdr3_aa: CATSDRQFEGGSYNEQFF; cdr3_nt: TGTGCCACCAGTGATCGTCAATTTGAGGGAGGGTCCTACAATGAGCAGTTCTTC
v_call: TRBV3-1/TRBV3-2; d_call: .; clone_size: .; j_call: TRBJ1-6; cdr3_aa: CASSQAGAGKNSPLHF; cdr3_nt: TGTGCCAGCAGCCAAGCCGGCGCAGGGAAAAATTCACCCCTCCACTTT
v_call: TRBV27; d_call: .; clone_size: .; j_call: TRBJ1-5; cdr3_aa: CASSPADSNQPQHF; cdr3_nt: TGTGCCAGCAGTCCGGCCGATAGCAATCAGCCCCAGCATTTT
v_call: TRBV7-3; d_call: TRBD2; clone_size: .; j_call: TRBJ2-1; cdr3_aa: CASSPRPGLGLSYNEQFF; cdr3_nt: TGTGCCAGCAGCCCCCGTCCGGGACTAGGACTCTCCTACAATGAGCAGTTCTTC
v_call: TRBV7-3; d_call: TRBD1; clone_size: once; j_call: TRBJ2-3; cdr3_aa: CASSAQGSADTQYF; cdr3_nt: TGTGCCAGCAGCGCACAGGGGAGCGCAGATACGCAGTATTTT
v_call: TRBV11-2; d_call: .; clone_size: .; j_call: TRBJ1-3; cdr3_aa: CASSLDNRSGNTIYF; cdr3_nt: TGTGCCAGCAGCTTAGATAACAGATCTGGAAACACCATATATTTT
v_call: TRBV27; d_call: .; clone_size: .; j_call: TRBJ2-3; cdr3_aa: CASSFTERSTDTQYF; cdr3_nt: TGTGCCAGCAGTTTTACTGAGCGAAGCACAGATACGCAGTATTTT
v_call: TRBV6-6; d_call: .; clone_size: .; j_call: TRBJ2-5; cdr3_aa: CASSSSEGLKETQYF; cdr3_nt: TGTGCCAGCAGTTCCTCTGAGGGACTCAAAGAGACCCAGTACTTC
v_call: TRBV27; d_call: .; clone_size: .; j_call: TRBJ1-1; cdr3_aa: CASSLSRGNTEAFF; cdr3_nt: TGTGCCAGCAGTTTATCGCGAGGGAACACTGAAGCTTTCTTT
v_call: TRBV28; d_call: TRBD1; clone_size: .; j_call: TRBJ2-7; cdr3_aa: CASGDRPYEQYF; cdr3_nt: TGTGCCAGCGGGGACAGGCCTTACGAGCAGTACTTC
v_call: TRBV12-3/TRBV12-4; d_call: .; clone_size: .; j_call: TRBJ1-5; cdr3_aa: CASSSNQPQHF; cdr3_nt: TGTGCCAGCAGTAGCAATCAGCCCCAGCATTTT
v_call: TRBV10-2; d_call: TRBD1; clone_size: .; j_call: TRBJ2-7; cdr3_aa: CASSESYQGARYEQYF; cdr3_nt: TGCGCCAGCAGTGAGTCGTACCAGGGGGCCAGGTACGAGCAGTACTTC
v_call: TRBV7-9; d_call: TRBD1; clone_size: .; j_call: TRBJ1-5; cdr3_aa: CASSSMKQGRGNQPQHF; cdr3_nt: TGTGCCAGCAGCTCTATGAAACAGGGGAGGGGGAATCAGCCCCAGCATTTT
v_call: TRBV18; d_call: .; clone_size: .; j_call: TRBJ2-7; cdr3_aa: CASSPGATYEQYF; cdr3_nt: TGTGCCAGCTCACCAGGGGCGACCTACGAGCAGTACTTC